The T cell receptor beta chain under discussion was sequenced for a study of T cell repertoires in cytomegalovirus infection (dated by TCRdb to the late 2010s). With respect to the entire study: Because public TCR beta signatures pointed to carriage of CMV infection together with the matching HLA type, the HLA type of each donor mattered for the analysis.

The reads were generated on an Illumina HiSeq 1500. The public sequencing data were trimmed at Q25 with fastp and processed into clonotypes with MiXCR by TCRdb, which kept only in-frame beta chains. Under each unique CDR3 protein, matching rows form one entry showing the most common genes and DNA. The sample table records 150,000 to 200,000 distinct CDR3 sequences; about 15% of these occur just once. Over 20% of the sample comes from the top ten. In this sample, this clonotype turned up a few times. The specificity of this receptor is unknown. Per-base qualities were not stored, and no clone one base away is much larger. From the germline V gene, CDR1 is KGHDR and CDR2 is SFDVKD. The CDR3 spans 12 residues, from the cysteine through the phenylalanine. Of all the DNA, just the CDR3 is kept, 36 bases in frame from base 1. V is cut by 2 bases and J by 11 bases, and the space between the germline ends is 9 bases.

Overall results and qualifications from the work: Carriers of CMV infection plus the relevant HLA type were discriminated by the cumulative frequency of public TCR beta family members in the study cohort and in an independent roughly 320-donor cohort. The ex vivo response was dominated by HLA-C-restricted CMV-specific TCR beta clonotypes, which also provided the single most frequent clonotype in two of eight donors.

The specimen sequenced was PBMCs. The V gene is TRBV24-1 and the J gene is TRBJ2-1, with the D gene not confidently named. The origin of this receptor is a human donor in good health (CMV status not recorded). Some clones in this sample may be carry-over from other donors' samples. The sequenced DNA is TGTGCCACCAGTGATTCCCCCGCGAAGCAGTTCTTC. Translated, it gives CATSDSPAKQFF.